This TCR beta chain was captured by sequencing in a study of cytomegalovirus exposure and HLA in healthy donors. Study results and caveats: Productive status was seen about 87% or about 30% of the time for most TCR beta V segments in an earlier analysis. After further analysis at a later stage, some 15,000 TCR beta sequences were associated with HLA alleles at 0.05 false discovery rate. In vitro, a few CMV-associated chains proved specific for CMV antigens. Clonal expansion was found to be greater in HLA-associated TCR beta chains than in equally common others in a later analysis.

Concerning this clone itself: Its antigen is unidentified.

V lost 4 bases, J lost 1 base, and 3 bases stayed unmatched. CDR3 length equals 14 residues. The germline V gene has CDR1 ENHRY and CDR2 SYGVKD. Researchers ran the PCR with 60 Vbeta and 13 Jbeta primers. Only in-frame clones appear in the TCRdb table, and some are missing; sequencing was by immunoSEQ multiplex PCR. The sample carries about 130,000 clones, 80% recorded once. The sequenced sample consisted of PBMCs. This receptor was taken from a male donor in good health and CMV-seronegative. The chain combines TRBV10-3 with TRBJ2-5; 7 bases align to TRBD1. This CDR3 reads CAISGTGTQETQYF. The CDR3 bases are TGTGCCATCAGTGGGACAGGAACCCAAGAGACCCAGTACTTC.